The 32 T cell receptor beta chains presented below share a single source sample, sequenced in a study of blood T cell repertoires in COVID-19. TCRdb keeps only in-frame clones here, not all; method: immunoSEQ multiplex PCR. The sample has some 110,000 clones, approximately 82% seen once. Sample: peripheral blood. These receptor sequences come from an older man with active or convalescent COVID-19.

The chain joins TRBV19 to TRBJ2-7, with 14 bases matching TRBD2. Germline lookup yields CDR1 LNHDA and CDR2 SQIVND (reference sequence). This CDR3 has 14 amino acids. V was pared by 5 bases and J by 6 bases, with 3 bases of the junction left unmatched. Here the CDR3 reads CASSEGLAGAEQYF. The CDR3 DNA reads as TGTGCCAGTAGTGAGGGACTAGCGGGAGCCGAGCAGTACTTC.

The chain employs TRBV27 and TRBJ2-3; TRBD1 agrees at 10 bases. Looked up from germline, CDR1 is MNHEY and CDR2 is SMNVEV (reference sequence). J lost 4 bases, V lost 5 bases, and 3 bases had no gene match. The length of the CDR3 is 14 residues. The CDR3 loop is CASSTGQGADTQYF. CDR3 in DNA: TGTGCCAGCAGTACCGGACAGGGGGCAGATACGCAGTATTTT.

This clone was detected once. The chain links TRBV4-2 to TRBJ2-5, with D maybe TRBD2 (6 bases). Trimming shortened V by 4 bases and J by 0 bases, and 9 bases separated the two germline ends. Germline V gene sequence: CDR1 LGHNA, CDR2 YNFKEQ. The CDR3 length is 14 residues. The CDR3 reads CASSRRDYQETQYF. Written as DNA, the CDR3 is TGTGCCAGCAGCCGTCGGGACTACCAAGAGACCCAGTACTTC.

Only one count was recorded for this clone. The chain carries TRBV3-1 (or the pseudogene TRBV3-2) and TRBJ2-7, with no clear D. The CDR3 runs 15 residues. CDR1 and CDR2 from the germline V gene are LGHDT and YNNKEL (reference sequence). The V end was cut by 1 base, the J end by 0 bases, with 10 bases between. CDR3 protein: CASSQVTLSSYEQYF. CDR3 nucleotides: TGTGCCAGCAGCCAAGTTACGTTGAGCTCCTACGAGCAGTACTTC.

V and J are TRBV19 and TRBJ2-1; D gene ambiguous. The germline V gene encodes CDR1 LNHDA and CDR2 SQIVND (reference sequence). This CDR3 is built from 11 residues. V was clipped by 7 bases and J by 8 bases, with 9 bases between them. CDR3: CASTQDHEQFF. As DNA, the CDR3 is TGTGCCAGTACGCAGGATCATGAGCAGTTCTTC.

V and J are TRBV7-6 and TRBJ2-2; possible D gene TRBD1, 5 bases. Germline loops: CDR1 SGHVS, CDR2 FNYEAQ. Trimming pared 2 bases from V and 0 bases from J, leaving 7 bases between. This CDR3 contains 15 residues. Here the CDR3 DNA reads TGTGCCAGCAGCTTAACAGGATCGAACACCGGGGAGCTGTTTTTT. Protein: CASSLTGSNTGELFF. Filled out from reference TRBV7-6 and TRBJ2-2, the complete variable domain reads GAGVSQSPRYKVTKRGQDVALRCDPISGHVSLYWYRQALGQGPEFLTYFNYEAQQDKSGLPNDRFSAERPEGSISTLTIQRTEQRDSAMYRCASSLTGSNTGELFFGEGSRLTVL.

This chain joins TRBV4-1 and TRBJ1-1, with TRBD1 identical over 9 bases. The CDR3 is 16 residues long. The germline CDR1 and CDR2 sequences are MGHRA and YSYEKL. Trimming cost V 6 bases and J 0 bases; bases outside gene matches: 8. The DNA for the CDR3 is TGCGCCAGCAGTCCCGGGACAGGGAGGATGAACACTGAAGCTTTCTTT. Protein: CASSPGTGRMNTEAFF.

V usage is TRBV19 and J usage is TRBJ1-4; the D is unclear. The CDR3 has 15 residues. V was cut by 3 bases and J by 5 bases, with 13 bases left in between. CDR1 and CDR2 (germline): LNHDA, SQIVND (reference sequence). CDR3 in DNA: TGTGCCAGTAGTATCTTGGAGTCGAGCAATGAAAAACTGTTTTTT. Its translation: CASSILESSNEKLFF.

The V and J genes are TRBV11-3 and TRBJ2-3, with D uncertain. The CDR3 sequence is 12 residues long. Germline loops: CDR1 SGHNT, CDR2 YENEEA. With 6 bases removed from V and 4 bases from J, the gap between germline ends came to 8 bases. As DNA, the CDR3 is TGTGCCAGCAGTCGCAGGTCAGATACGCAGTATTTT. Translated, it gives CASSRRSDTQYF. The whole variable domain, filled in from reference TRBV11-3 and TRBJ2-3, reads EAGVVQSPRYKIIEKKQPVAFWCNPISGHNTLYWYLQNLGQGPELLIRYENEEAVDDSQLPKDRFSAERLKGVDSTLKIQPAELGDSAVYLCASSRRSDTQYFGPGTRLTVL.

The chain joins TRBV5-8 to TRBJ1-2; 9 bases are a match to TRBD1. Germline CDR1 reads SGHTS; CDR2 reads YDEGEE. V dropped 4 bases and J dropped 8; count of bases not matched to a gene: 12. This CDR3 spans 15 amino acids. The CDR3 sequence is CASSTLDRGGSGYTF. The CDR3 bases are TGTGCCAGCAGCACCCTGGACAGGGGAGGCTCCGGCTACACCTTC.

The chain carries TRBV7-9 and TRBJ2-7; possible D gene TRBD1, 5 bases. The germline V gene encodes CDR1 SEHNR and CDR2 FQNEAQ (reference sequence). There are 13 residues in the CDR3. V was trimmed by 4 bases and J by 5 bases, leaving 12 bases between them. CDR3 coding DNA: TGTGCCAGCAGCTCTTCAGGGCTCGACGAGCAGTACTTC. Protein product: CASSSSGLDEQYF.

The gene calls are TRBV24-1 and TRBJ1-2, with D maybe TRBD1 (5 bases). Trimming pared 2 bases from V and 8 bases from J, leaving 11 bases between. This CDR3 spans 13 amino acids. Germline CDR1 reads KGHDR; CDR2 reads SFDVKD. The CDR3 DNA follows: TGTGCCACCAGTGATTCGACCCAGGGAGGCTACACCTTC. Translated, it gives CATSDSTQGGYTF.

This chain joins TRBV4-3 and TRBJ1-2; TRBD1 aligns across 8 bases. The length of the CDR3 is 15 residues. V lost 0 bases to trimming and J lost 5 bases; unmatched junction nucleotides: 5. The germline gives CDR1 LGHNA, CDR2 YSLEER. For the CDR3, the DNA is TGCGCCAGCAGCCAAGACGTGGACAGGGATTATGGCTACACCTTC. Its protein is CASSQDVDRDYGYTF.

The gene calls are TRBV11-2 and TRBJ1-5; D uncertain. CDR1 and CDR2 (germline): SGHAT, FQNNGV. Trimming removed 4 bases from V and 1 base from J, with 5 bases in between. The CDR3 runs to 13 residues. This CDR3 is CASSYQSNQPQHF. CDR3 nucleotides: TGTGCCAGCAGCTATCAAAGCAATCAGCCCCAGCATTTT.

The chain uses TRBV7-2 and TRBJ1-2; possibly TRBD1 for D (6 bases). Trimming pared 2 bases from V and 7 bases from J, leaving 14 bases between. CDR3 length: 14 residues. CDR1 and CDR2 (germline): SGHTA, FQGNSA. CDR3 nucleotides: TGTGCCAGCAGCTTAAGTGGCAGGGGTAGTGGCTACACCTTC. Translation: CASSLSGRGSGYTF.

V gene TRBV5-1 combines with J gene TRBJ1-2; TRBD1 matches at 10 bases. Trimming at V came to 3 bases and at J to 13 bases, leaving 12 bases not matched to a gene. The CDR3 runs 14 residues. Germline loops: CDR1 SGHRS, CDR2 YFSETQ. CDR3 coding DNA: TGCGCCAGCAGCTCAGACGGGACAGGGGCCATACCCACCTTC. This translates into CASSSDGTGAIPTF.

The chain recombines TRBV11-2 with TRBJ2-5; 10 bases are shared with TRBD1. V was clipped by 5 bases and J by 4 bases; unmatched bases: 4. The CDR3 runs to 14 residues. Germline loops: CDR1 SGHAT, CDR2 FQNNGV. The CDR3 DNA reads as TGTGCCAGCAGCCAGGACAGGGGGGTAGAGACCCAGTACTTC. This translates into CASSQDRGVETQYF.

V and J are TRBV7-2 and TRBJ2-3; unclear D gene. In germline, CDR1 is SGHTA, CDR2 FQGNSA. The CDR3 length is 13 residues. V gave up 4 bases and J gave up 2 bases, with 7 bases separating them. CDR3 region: CASSYTNTDTQYF. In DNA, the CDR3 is TGTGCCAGCAGCTATACAAACACAGATACGCAGTATTTT.

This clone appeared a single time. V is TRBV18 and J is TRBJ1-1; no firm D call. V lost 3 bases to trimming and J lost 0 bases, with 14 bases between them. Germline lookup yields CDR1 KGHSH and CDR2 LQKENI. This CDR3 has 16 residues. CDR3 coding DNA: TGTGCCAGCTCACCGGTTTTCGCAGACATGAACACTGAAGCTTTCTTT. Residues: CASSPVFADMNTEAFF. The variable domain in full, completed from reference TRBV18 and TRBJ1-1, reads NAGVMQNPRHLVRRRGQEARLRCSPMKGHSHVYWYRQLPEEGLKFMVYLQKENIIDESGMPKERFSAEFPKEGPSILRIQQVVRGDSAAYFCASSPVFADMNTEAFFGQGTRLTVV.

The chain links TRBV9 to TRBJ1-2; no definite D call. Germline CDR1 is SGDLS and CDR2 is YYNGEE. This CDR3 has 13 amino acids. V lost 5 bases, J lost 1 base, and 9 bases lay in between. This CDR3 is CASSREINYGYTF. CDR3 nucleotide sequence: TGTGCCAGCAGTAGAGAGATTAACTATGGCTACACCTTC.

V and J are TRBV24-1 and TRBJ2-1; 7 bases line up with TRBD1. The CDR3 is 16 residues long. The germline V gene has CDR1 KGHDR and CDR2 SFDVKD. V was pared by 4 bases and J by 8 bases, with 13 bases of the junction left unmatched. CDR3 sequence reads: CATSETGTAISHEQFF. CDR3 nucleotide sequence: TGTGCCACCAGTGAAACCGGGACAGCCATCAGCCATGAGCAGTTCTTC.

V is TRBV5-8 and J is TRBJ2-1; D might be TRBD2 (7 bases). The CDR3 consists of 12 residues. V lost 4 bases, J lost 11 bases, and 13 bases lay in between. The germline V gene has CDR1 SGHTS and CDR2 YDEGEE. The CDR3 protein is CASSRRGAKQFF. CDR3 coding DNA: TGTGCCAGCAGCCGTCGGGGGGCAAAGCAGTTCTTC.

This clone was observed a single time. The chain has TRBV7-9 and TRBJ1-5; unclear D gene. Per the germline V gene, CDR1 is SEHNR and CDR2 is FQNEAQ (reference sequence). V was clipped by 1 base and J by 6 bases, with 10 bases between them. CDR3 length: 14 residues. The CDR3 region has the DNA TGTGCCAGCAGCTTAGGCGCCGCCGGTCAGCCCCAGCATTTT. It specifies CASSLGAAGQPQHF. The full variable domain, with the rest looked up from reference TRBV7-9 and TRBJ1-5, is DTGVSQNPRHKITKRGQNVTFRCDPISEHNRLYWYRQTLGQGPEFLTYFQNEAQLEKSRLLSDRFSAERPKGSFSTLEIQRTEQGDSAMYLCASSLGAAGQPQHFGDGTRLSIL.

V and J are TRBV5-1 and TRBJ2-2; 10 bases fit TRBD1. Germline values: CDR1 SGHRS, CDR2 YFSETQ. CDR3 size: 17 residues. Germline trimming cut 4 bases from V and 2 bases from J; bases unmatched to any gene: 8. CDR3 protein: CASSPGTGAINTGELFF. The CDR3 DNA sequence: TGCGCCAGCAGCCCAGGGACAGGGGCTATCAACACCGGGGAGCTGTTTTTT.

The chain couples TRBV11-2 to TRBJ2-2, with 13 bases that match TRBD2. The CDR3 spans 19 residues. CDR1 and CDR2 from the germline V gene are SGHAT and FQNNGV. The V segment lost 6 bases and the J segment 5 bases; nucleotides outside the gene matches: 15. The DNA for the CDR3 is TGTGCCAGCAGTTACACTACTAGCGGGAGGGCAGGGAGAACCGGGGAGCTGTTTTTT. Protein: CASSYTTSGRAGRTGELFF.

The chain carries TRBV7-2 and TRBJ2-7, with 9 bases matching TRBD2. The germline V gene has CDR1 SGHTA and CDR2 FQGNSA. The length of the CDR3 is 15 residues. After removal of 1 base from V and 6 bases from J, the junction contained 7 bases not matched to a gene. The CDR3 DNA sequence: TGTGCCAGCAGCTTAGTAGCGGGAGAAAAAGCCGAGCAGTACTTC. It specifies CASSLVAGEKAEQYF.

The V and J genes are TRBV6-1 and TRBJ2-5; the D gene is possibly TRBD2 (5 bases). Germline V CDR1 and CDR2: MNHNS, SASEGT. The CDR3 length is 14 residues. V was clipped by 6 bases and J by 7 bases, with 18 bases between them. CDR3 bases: TGTGCCAGCAGCCGTGCGCAGATAGAGGGGACCCAGTACTTC. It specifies CASSRAQIEGTQYF.

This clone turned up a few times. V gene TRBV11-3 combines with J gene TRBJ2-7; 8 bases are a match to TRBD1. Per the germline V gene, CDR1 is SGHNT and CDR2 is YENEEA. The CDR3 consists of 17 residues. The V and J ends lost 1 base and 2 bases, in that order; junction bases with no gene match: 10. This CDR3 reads CASSLGGTGQSPYEQYF. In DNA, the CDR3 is TGTGCCAGCAGCTTAGGGGGGACAGGCCAGAGCCCCTACGAGCAGTACTTC.

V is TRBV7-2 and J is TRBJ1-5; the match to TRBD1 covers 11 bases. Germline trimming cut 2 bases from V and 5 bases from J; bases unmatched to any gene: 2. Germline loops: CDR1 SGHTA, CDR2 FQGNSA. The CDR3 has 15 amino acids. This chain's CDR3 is CASSLRDRGDQPQHF. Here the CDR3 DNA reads TGTGCCAGCAGCTTAAGGGACAGGGGGGATCAGCCCCAGCATTTT.

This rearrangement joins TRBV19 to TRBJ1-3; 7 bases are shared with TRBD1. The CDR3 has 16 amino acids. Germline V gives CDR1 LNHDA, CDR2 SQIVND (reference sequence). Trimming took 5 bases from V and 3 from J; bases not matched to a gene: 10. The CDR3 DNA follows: TGTGCCAGTAGTCTGACAGGGCCTCGGGGTGGAAACACCATATATTTT. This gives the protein CASSLTGPRGGNTIYF.

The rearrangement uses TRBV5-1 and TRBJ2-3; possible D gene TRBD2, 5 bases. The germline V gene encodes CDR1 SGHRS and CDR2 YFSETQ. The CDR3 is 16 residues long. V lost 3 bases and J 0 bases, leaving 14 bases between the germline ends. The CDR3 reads CASSSLGVTSTDTQYF. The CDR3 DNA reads TGCGCCAGCAGCTCACTCGGGGTCACTAGCACAGATACGCAGTATTTT.

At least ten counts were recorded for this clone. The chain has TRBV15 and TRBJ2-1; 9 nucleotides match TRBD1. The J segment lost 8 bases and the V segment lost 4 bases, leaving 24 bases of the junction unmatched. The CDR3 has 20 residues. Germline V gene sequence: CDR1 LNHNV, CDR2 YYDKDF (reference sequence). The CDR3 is CATSTPYWTGDAAPLDEQFF. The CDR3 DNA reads TGTGCCACCAGCACCCCCTACTGGACAGGGGACGCCGCCCCTTTGGATGAGCAGTTCTTC.